The rows below give T cell receptor beta chains drawn from one sample of a study of shared clonotypes between healthy human individuals. The assay was immunoSEQ multiplex PCR, and TCRdb's table has in-frame clones only and misses some. This table has about 470,000 clones, roughly 83% appearing once. The sequenced sample was PBMCs. These receptor sequences come from a woman in her thirties or forties in good health. Some clones in this sample may be carry-over from other donors' samples. The CDR3 runs from the conserved cysteine through the conserved F or W. D genes are given only for firm matches. Only some rows state a clone size, as once, few, many or a class for expanded clones.

CDR3: CASAWVQGRTGELFF
DNA: TGTGCCAGCGCCTGGGTACAGGGGAGGACCGGGGAGCTGTTTTTT
size: .
V: TRBV7-9
J: TRBJ2-2
D: .

CDR3: CASEGQGKYQPQHF
DNA: TGTGCCAGCGAGGGACAGGGGAAATATCAGCCCCAGCATTTT
size: .
V: TRBV19
J: TRBJ1-5
D: TRBD1

CDR3: CASSGVGSARGYTF
DNA: TGTGCCAGCAGTGGGGTGGGTTCGGCTCGCGGCTACACCTTC
size: few
V: TRBV2
J: TRBJ1-2
D: .

CDR3: CASSVTWRRVSSEQYF
DNA: TGTGCCAGCAGTGTAACGTGGAGGCGGGTGAGTTCCGAGCAGTACTTC
size: few
V: TRBV27
J: TRBJ2-7
D: .

CDR3: CAISDYGGGETQYF
DNA: TGTGCCATCAGTGATTATGGAGGGGGAGAGACCCAGTACTTC
size: .
V: TRBV10-3
J: TRBJ2-5
D: .

CDR3: CASSFVSGTAEQYF
DNA: TGTGCCAGCAGCTTCGTTAGCGGGACGGCCGAGCAGTACTTC
size: once
V: TRBV5-4
J: TRBJ2-7
D: TRBD2

CDR3: CASSTRRGETQYF
DNA: TGCGCCAGCAGCACCCGGAGAGGGGAGACCCAGTACTTC
size: .
V: TRBV5-1
J: TRBJ2-5
D: .

CDR3: CASSKGCPFTGSPHGYNEQFF
DNA: TGTGCCAGCAGCAAAGGGTGCCCTTTTACCGGGAGCCCCCATGGATACAATGAGCAGTTCTTC
size: .
V: TRBV21-1
J: TRBJ2-1
D: .

CDR3: CASSTGRFSKF
DNA: TGTGCCAGTAGTACCGGACGTTTTTCCAAATTT
size: .
V: TRBV19
J: TRBJ1-4
D: .

CDR3: CAISESTGGVDTQYF
DNA: TGTGCCATCAGTGAGTCGACGGGAGGGGTAGATACGCAGTATTTT
size: .
V: TRBV10-3
J: TRBJ2-3
D: TRBD2

CDR3: CASSLGDLRGEQYF
DNA: TGTGCCAGCAGCTTAGGGGACCTGAGGGGCGAGCAGTACTTC
size: .
V: TRBV7-9
J: TRBJ2-7
D: .

CDR3: CASTFTGTGGVQYF
DNA: TGTGCCAGCACCTTCACCGGGACAGGGGGTGTGCAGTACTTC
size: .
V: TRBV7-8
J: TRBJ2-7
D: TRBD1

CDR3: CASSEAGNSNQPQHF
DNA: TGTGCCAGCAGTGAAGCCGGTAATAGCAATCAGCCCCAGCATTTT
size: few
V: TRBV6-1
J: TRBJ1-5
D: .